Shown below are 7 T cell receptor beta chains from a single sample sequenced in a study of cytomegalovirus exposure and HLA in healthy donors. The PCR made use of 60 Vbeta and 13 Jbeta primers. Using immunoSEQ multiplex PCR, the repertoire was profiled, and TCRdb retains in-frame clones only, with some absent. Counted here are approximately 220,000 clones, approximately 83% occurring once; the ten biggest clones make up over 0.65%. Specimen: PBMCs. Receptors originate from a boy aged 2-15 years in good health and CMV-seronegative.

V and J are TRBV19 and TRBJ2-1; TRBD2 aligns across 10 bases. Germline V lookup: CDR1 LNHDA, CDR2 SQIVND (reference sequence). This CDR3 contains 15 residues. The J segment lost 8 bases and the V segment lost 7 bases, leaving 11 bases of the junction unmatched. The CDR3 spells CASKTTSGSGDEQFF. The DNA for the CDR3 is TGTGCCAGTAAGACGACTAGCGGGTCGGGGGATGAGCAGTTCTTC. The full variable domain, with the rest looked up from reference TRBV19 and TRBJ2-1, is DGGITQSPKYLFRKEGQNVTLSCEQNLNHDAMYWYRQDPGQGLRLIYYSQIVNDFQKGDIAEGYSVSREKKESFPLTVTSAQKNPTAFYLCASKTTSGSGDEQFFGPGTRLTVL.

The V gene is TRBV9, the J gene TRBJ1-5, with TRBD1 identical over 9 bases. The germline gives CDR1 SGDLS, CDR2 YYNGEE. This CDR3 has 14 amino acids. The ends lost 4 bases at V and 9 bases at J; junction bases unmatched: 8. Here the CDR3 reads CASSYGTGWGPQHF. CDR3 nucleotide sequence: TGTGCCAGCAGCTACGGGACAGGGTGGGGGCCCCAGCATTTT.

Only a few counts were recorded for this clone. V is TRBV2 and J is TRBJ1-3, with unresolved D. Trimming stripped 4 bases from V and 2 bases from J, with 6 bases between. Germline CDR1 and CDR2: SNHLY and FYNNEI. The CDR3 loop spans 13 amino acids. This chain's CDR3 is CASSAQPGNTIYF. The CDR3 nucleotides are TGTGCCAGCAGTGCACAGCCTGGAAACACCATATATTTT.

V gene TRBV6-1 combines with J gene TRBJ2-5; D might be TRBD1 (6 bases). The germline V gene encodes CDR1 MNHNS and CDR2 SASEGT. The CDR3 is 15 amino acids. V lost 1 base, J lost 4 bases, and 13 bases lay in between. The CDR3 nucleotides read TGTGCCAGCAGTGAAGTAGGGGGTTCGATAGAGACCCAGTACTTC. Protein: CASSEVGGSIETQYF.

As to this clone: Other DNA sequences in the sample encode the same CDR3. The chain uses TRBV5-1 and TRBJ2-3, with 7 bases matching TRBD2. Germline values: CDR1 SGHRS, CDR2 YFSETQ. V lost 1 base, J lost 5 bases, and 4 bases stayed unmatched. This CDR3 spans 14 amino acids. The CDR3 reads CASSLPGGGDTQYF. CDR3 bases: TGCGCCAGCAGCTTGCCGGGGGGTGGAGATACGCAGTATTTT.

The gene calls are TRBV11-1 and TRBJ2-5, with 8 positions matching TRBD1. CDR3 length: 15 amino acids. Trimming took 4 bases from V and 4 from J; bases not matched to a gene: 8. Germline V gives CDR1 SGHAT, CDR2 FQDESV (reference sequence). The CDR3 DNA is TGTGCCAGCAGCTCACAAGTAACAGGGGGAGAGACCCAGTACTTC. This codes for CASSSQVTGGETQYF. The full variable domain, in which reference TRBV11-1 and TRBJ2-5 provide the parts outside the CDR3, is EAEVAQSPRYKITEKSQAVAFWCDPISGHATLYWYRQILGQGPELLVQFQDESVVDDSQLPKDRFSAERLKGVDSTLKIQPAELGDSAMYLCASSSQVTGGETQYFGPGTRLLVL.

This chain connects TRBV25-1 to TRBJ2-6, with a tentative D call TRBD2 (5 bases). V was trimmed by 8 bases and J by 0 bases, leaving 14 bases between them. CDR3 length: 16 amino acids. Germline V lookup: CDR1 MGHDK, CDR2 SYGVNS. CDR3 nucleotides: TGTGCCAGCCGGAAAGGAGGCAGCTCTGGGGCCAACGTCCTGACTTTC. Its translation: CASRKGGSSGANVLTF. Combining the CDR3 with reference TRBV25-1 and TRBJ2-6 gives the whole variable domain EADIYQTPRYLVIGTGKKITLECSQTMGHDKMYWYQQDPGMELHLIHYSYGVNSTEKGDLSSESTVSRIRTEHFPLTLESARPSHTSQYLCASRKGGSSGANVLTFGAGSRLTVL.